The 30 T cell receptor beta chains below come from one sample, sequenced in a study of T cells in Graves' hyperthyroidism and ophthalmopathy. Using RNA transcripts as the source, TCR beta CDR3 regions were amplified. HTBI primers drove first-round RT-PCR of the TCR CDR3. TCRdb reprocessed the multiplex PCR reads via MiXCR and lists one record per CDR3 protein. This table has fewer than 750,000 distinct CDR3 sequences, about 14% appearing once. Source material: blood. Receptor source: a woman aged 50 to 65 with Graves' ophthalmopathy.

This clonotype was seen ten or more times. CDR3 region: CASSARESNYGYTF. The DNA of the CDR3 is TGTGCCAGCTCAGCTCGTGAGAGTAACTATGGCTACACCTTC. The gene calls are TRBV18 and TRBJ1-2, with unresolved D. Between the trimmed V and J ends, which lost 5 bases and 1 base, there was a span of 11 bases. Germline V lookup: CDR1 KGHSH, CDR2 LQKENI. The CDR3 has 14 amino acids. The entire variable domain, with the rest obtained from reference TRBV18 and TRBJ1-2, is as follows: NAGVMQNPRHLVRRRGQEARLRCSPMKGHSHVYWYRQLPEEGLKFMVYLQKENIIDESGMPKERFSAEFPKEGPSILRIQQVVRGDSAAYFCASSARESNYGYTFGSGTRLTVV.

This clonotype was detected many times. This chain joins TRBV6-5 and TRBJ2-3, with D perhaps TRBD1 (5 bases). The CDR3 covers 15 residues. Germline values: CDR1 MNHEY, CDR2 SVGAGI. Trimming cost V 2 bases and J 2 bases, with 11 bases left between them. CDR3: CASSYRSDNTDTQYF. CDR3 DNA sequence: TGTGCCAGCAGTTACCGATCGGACAACACAGATACGCAGTATTTT.

Many counts were recorded for this clonotype. The CDR3: CASSFQGGGQPQHF. The CDR3 DNA sequence: TGTGCCAGCAGCTTTCAGGGGGGCGGTCAGCCCCAGCATTTT. V usage is TRBV7-2 and J usage is TRBJ1-5; 7 nucleotides align to TRBD1. The ends lost 3 bases at V and 6 bases at J; junction bases unmatched: 5. Germline CDR1 is SGHTA and CDR2 is FQGNSA. There are 14 residues in the CDR3.

This clonotype was recorded at least ten times. The DNA for the CDR3 is TGTGCCTGGAGTGTGGGGGACAGGCTGAACACTGAAGCTTTCTTT. Translating it yields CAWSVGDRLNTEAFF. The rearrangement links TRBV30 to TRBJ1-1; 8 bases are shared with TRBD1. The CDR3 is made up of 15 amino acids. Trimming took 0 bases from V and 0 from J; bases not matched to a gene: 3. Germline lookup yields CDR1 GTSNPN and CDR2 SVGIG (reference sequence).

The sample holds a few counts of this clonotype. V usage is TRBV5-1 and J usage is TRBJ1-4, with 7 positions matching TRBD1. This CDR3 contains 15 residues. Per the germline V gene, CDR1 is SGHRS and CDR2 is YFSETQ. The V segment lost 4 bases and the J segment 6 bases; nucleotides outside the gene matches: 9. CDR3 amino acids: CASSVRQGRDEKLFF. The CDR3 region has the DNA TGCGCCAGCAGCGTAAGACAGGGCCGAGATGAAAAACTGTTTTTT.

There are many counts of this clonotype. The chain recombines TRBV6-1 with TRBJ1-2; D may be TRBD1 (5 bases). The CDR3 sequence is 20 residues long. Germline assignment: CDR1 MNHNS and CDR2 SASEGT. Trimming took 5 bases from V and 0 from J, leaving 28 bases between them. The CDR3 nucleotides read TGTGCCAGCAGTCCTCGGGGGGACCCGGACGGAACTACCCCTAACTATGGCTACACCTTC. Its protein product is CASSPRGDPDGTTPNYGYTF.

This clonotype was observed at least ten times. The V gene is TRBV27, the J gene TRBJ2-3; D is unclear. Trimming left V 5 bases short and J 4 bases short, with 7 bases between. From germline, CDR1 is MNHEY and CDR2 SMNVEV (reference sequence). The CDR3 is made up of 12 amino acids. This CDR3 is CASSPRSDTQYF. CDR3 nucleotide sequence: TGTGCCAGCAGTCCCCGATCAGATACGCAGTATTTT.

This clonotype was detected many times. The genes are TRBV4-3 and TRBJ2-1; D remains ambiguous. Germline V lookup: CDR1 LGHNA, CDR2 YSLEER. With 0 bases removed from V and 12 bases from J, the gap between germline ends came to 12 bases. The CDR3 contains 13 residues. The CDR3 DNA reads as TGCGCCAGCAGCCAAGATGTGGCCTTAGTGCAGTTCTTC. It codes for CASSQDVALVQFF.

The chain is built from TRBV5-5 and TRBJ1-5; D is unresolved. Germline values: CDR1 SGHKS, CDR2 YYEKEE (reference sequence). The CDR3 loop spans 16 amino acids. Trimming removed 1 base at V and 3 bases at J, with 14 bases between. CDR3 amino acids: CASSLRPTAINQPQHF. CDR3 nucleotides: TGTGCCAGCAGCTTGCGACCAACCGCCATCAATCAGCCCCAGCATTTT.

This clonotype was observed many times. The V and J genes are TRBV11-2 and TRBJ2-6, with D uncertain. CDR1 SGHAT and CDR2 FQNNGV come from the germline V gene. This CDR3 contains 16 residues. The ends were cut back, 5 bases at V and 0 bases at J, with 11 bases in the middle. CDR3: CASSPDLVSGANVLTF. The CDR3 bases are TGTGCCAGCAGCCCAGACCTGGTCTCTGGGGCCAACGTCCTGACTTTC.

The V and J genes are TRBV28 and TRBJ2-1; D may be TRBD2 (6 bases). Germline V gene sequence: CDR1 MDHEN, CDR2 SYDVKM. Trimming shortened V by 2 bases and J by 8 bases, and 10 bases separated the two germline ends. The CDR3 consists of 13 residues. CDR3 protein: CASSLVTSYEQFF. CDR3 DNA sequence: TGTGCCAGCAGTTTAGTTACTAGCTATGAGCAGTTCTTC.

The rearrangement joins TRBV11-3 to TRBJ2-7, with TRBD2 matching 11 bases. Germline trimming cut 5 bases from V and 4 bases from J; bases unmatched to any gene: 10. The CDR3 has 16 amino acids. CDR1 is SGHNT, CDR2 YENEEA, per germline. In nucleotides, the CDR3 is TGTGCCAGCAGCCCTAGAACTAGCGGGAGCGCGTACGAGCAGTACTTC. Translated: CASSPRTSGSAYEQYF.

This clonotype showed up many times. V gene TRBV28 combines with J gene TRBJ1-5; 7 bases align to TRBD1. The CDR3 is 15 residues long. V trimming: 3 bases; J trimming: 4 bases; junction bases outside the gene matches: 6. The germline CDR1 and CDR2 sequences are MDHEN and SYDVKM. The DNA of the CDR3 is TGTGCCAGCAGTTTCGCGGGGACAGATAATCAGCCCCAGCATTTT. This codes for CASSFAGTDNQPQHF.

This clonotype was picked up many times. The rearrangement uses TRBV18 and TRBJ1-1; D may be TRBD1 (5 bases). CDR1 and CDR2 from the germline V gene are KGHSH and LQKENI. V was trimmed by 3 bases and J by 11 bases, leaving 16 bases between them. There are 13 residues in the CDR3. CDR3 sequence: CASSPPTRDRAFF. The CDR3, as DNA: TGTGCCAGCTCACCGCCAACCAGGGATCGGGCTTTCTTT.

This clonotype has more than one count but fewer than ten. The chain couples TRBV10-3 to TRBJ1-4; D remains unclear. The CDR3 is made up of 15 amino acids. From germline, CDR1 is ENHRY and CDR2 SYGVKD. Trimming cost V 3 bases and J 0 bases, with 8 bases left between them. For the CDR3, the DNA is TGTGCCATCAGTGATCGGTCGGCAACTAATGAAAAACTGTTTTTT. This encodes CAISDRSATNEKLFF.

The chain recombines TRBV6-1 with TRBJ1-5; D is possibly TRBD1 (6 bases). The V and J ends lost 3 bases and 0 bases respectively, with 12 bases between them. The CDR3 loop spans 16 amino acids. From germline, CDR1 is MNHNS and CDR2 SASEGT. CDR3 region: CASSDIQGISNQPQHF. The CDR3 DNA is TGTGCCAGCAGTGACATACAGGGCATTAGCAATCAGCCCCAGCATTTT.

Many counts were recorded for this clonotype. In DNA, the CDR3 is TGTGCCAGCAGCGGTGTTTCAAATGAGCAGTTCTTC. Translation gives CASSGVSNEQFF. The chain combines TRBV7-9 with TRBJ2-1, with D unresolved. The CDR3 is made up of 12 amino acids. Trimming removed 5 bases at V and 7 bases at J, with 9 bases between. CDR1 SEHNR and CDR2 FQNEAQ come from the germline V gene (reference sequence).

CDR3: CASSMAGAYNEQFF. The CDR3 DNA follows: TGTGCCAGTAGTATGGCGGGAGCCTACAATGAGCAGTTCTTC. This chain connects TRBV19 to TRBJ2-1; 7 nucleotides agree with TRBD2. CDR1 is LNHDA and CDR2 is SQIVND in the germline V gene (reference sequence). Trimming removed 3 bases from V and 2 bases from J; junction bases left unmatched: 1. The CDR3 is made up of 14 amino acids.

The chain links TRBV6-6 to TRBJ2-5, with TRBD1 identical over 10 bases. The CDR3 extends over 15 amino acids. The germline gives CDR1 MNHNY, CDR2 SVGAGI (reference sequence). Unmatched junction bases numbered 4, after V lost 2 bases and J lost 4 bases. The CDR3: CASSYDRGPGETQYF. The CDR3 DNA follows: TGTGCCAGCAGTTACGACAGGGGGCCGGGAGAGACCCAGTACTTC.

This rearrangement joins TRBV5-1 to TRBJ1-2; 8 bases align to TRBD1. This CDR3 contains 18 residues. CDR1 SGHRS and CDR2 YFSETQ come from the germline V gene. V was clipped by 0 bases and J by 4 bases; unmatched bases: 14. The chain's CDR3 is CASSLEGTGPGFPYGYTF. CDR3 in DNA: TGCGCCAGCAGCTTGGAAGGGACAGGCCCCGGCTTTCCCTATGGCTACACCTTC. Full variable domain (missing parts from reference TRBV5-1 and TRBJ1-2): KAGVTQTPRYLIKTRGQQVTLSCSPISGHRSVSWYQQTPGQGLQFLFEYFSETQRNKGNFPGRFSGRQFSNSRSEMNVSTLELGDSALYLCASSLEGTGPGFPYGYTFGSGTRLTVV.

This clonotype was recorded many times. The rearrangement links TRBV2 to TRBJ2-1, with 12 bases fitting TRBD2. The CDR3 contains 15 residues. Germline lookup yields CDR1 SNHLY and CDR2 FYNNEI. V was pared by 4 bases and J by 9 bases, with 7 bases of the junction left unmatched. The CDR3 here is CASSVPSGRAAEQFF. The DNA for the CDR3 is TGTGCCAGCAGTGTACCTAGCGGGAGGGCCGCTGAGCAGTTCTTC.

This clonotype was seen repeatedly, ten times or more. The rearrangement joins TRBV20-1 to TRBJ2-7, with TRBD2 matching 12 bases. Germline trimming cut 1 base from V and 4 bases from J; bases unmatched to any gene: 5. Germline loops: CDR1 DFQATT, CDR2 SNEGSKA (reference sequence). The CDR3 extends over 15 amino acids. The CDR3 region is CSARAGTSGRYEQYF. Written as DNA, the CDR3 is TGCAGTGCTAGAGCCGGGACTAGCGGGCGATACGAGCAGTACTTC.

This clonotype was seen repeatedly, ten times or more. The chain combines TRBV7-8 with TRBJ2-1, with 8 bases identical to TRBD1. V dropped 2 bases and J dropped 6; count of bases not matched to a gene: 9. Germline loops: CDR1 SGHVS, CDR2 FQNEAQ. This CDR3 region has 16 residues. CDR3 sequence: CASSLSRQGRRNEQFF. The CDR3 coding sequence is TGTGCCAGCAGCTTATCCCGACAGGGGAGACGCAATGAGCAGTTCTTC.

This rearrangement joins TRBV29-1 to TRBJ2-7, with D perhaps TRBD2 (6 bases). This CDR3 is 13 amino acids long. V was pared by 8 bases and J by 9 bases, with 23 bases between. The germline V gene encodes CDR1 SQVTM and CDR2 ANQGSEA. Written as DNA, the CDR3 is TGCAGCCCCCCTCAGCGGGCAAAACGGGGGCAGTACTTC. This gives the protein CSPPQRAKRGQYF.

Ten or more counts support this clonotype. V is TRBV7-2 and J is TRBJ2-2; a weak D match, TRBD1 (5 bases). The CDR3 contains 14 residues. V was shortened by 10 bases and J by 6 bases, with 18 bases between the two germline ends. CDR1 is SGHTA, CDR2 FQGNSA, per germline. In DNA form, the CDR3 reads TGTGCCAATTCTGGGCCCTTAGGGGCCGGGGAGCTGTTTTTT. Translated, it gives CANSGPLGAGELFF.

The table lists this clonotype with many counts. The genes are TRBV20-1 and TRBJ2-1; 8 bases agree with TRBD2. This CDR3 is 14 amino acids long. Trimming at V came to 3 bases and at J to 6 bases, leaving 7 bases not matched to a gene. In germline, CDR1 is DFQATT, CDR2 SNEGSKA (reference sequence). The CDR3 DNA follows: TGCAGTGCTAGGCCCGGGACTAGTGTCAATGAGCAGTTCTTC. This encodes CSARPGTSVNEQFF.

The gene calls are TRBV28 and TRBJ1-5, with 10 bases aligning to TRBD1. The length of the CDR3 is 14 residues. Per the germline V gene, CDR1 is MDHEN and CDR2 is SYDVKM. With V trimmed by 6 bases and J by 5 bases, 4 bases remained unmatched. The CDR3 nucleotides read TGTGCCAGCAGGGGGGGACAGGGGTATCAGCCCCAGCATTTT. Protein: CASRGGQGYQPQHF.

J is TRBJ2-3 and V is TRBV10-3; possibly TRBD1 for D (5 bases). The germline V and J ends were trimmed by 0 bases and 1 base, with 17 bases remaining between them. Per germline, CDR1 ENHRY and CDR2 SYGVKD. This CDR3 comprises 18 residues. The CDR3 here is CAISESMVGRAGTDTQYF. Written as DNA, the CDR3 is TGTGCCATCAGTGAGTCGATGGTCGGCAGGGCTGGCACAGATACGCAGTATTTT.

This clonotype was seen many times. The chain has TRBV2 and TRBJ2-3; 10 nucleotides align to TRBD2. V lost 9 bases to trimming and J lost 1 base; unmatched junction nucleotides: 7. This CDR3 is 15 amino acids long. The germline V gene has CDR1 SNHLY and CDR2 FYNNEI. The CDR3 region has the DNA TGTGCCAGTAATGCCGGGACTAGCGGCACAGATACGCAGTATTTT. Translated: CASNAGTSGTDTQYF.

Only a few counts were recorded for this clonotype. The CDR3 DNA reads TGTGCCAGCAGCCAAGATCTACGGAGTCTCGGCGAGCAGTACTTC. It yields the protein CASSQDLRSLGEQYF. This chain links TRBV4-2 with TRBJ2-7; D remains unclear. Per the germline V gene, CDR1 is LGHNA and CDR2 is YNFKEQ. CDR3 length equals 15 residues. With 0 bases removed from V and 6 bases from J, the gap between germline ends came to 15 bases.